The T cell receptor beta chain under discussion was sequenced for a study of monozygotic twins with inflammatory bowel disease. The germline V gene encodes CDR1 DFQATT and CDR2 SNEGSKA (reference sequence). CDR3 size: 16 residues. Following a re-call of the 5' RACE reads, TCRdb has one entry per CDR3 protein and lacks DNA. With approximately 160,000 distinct CDR3 sequences in the sample, the ten largest clones hold 7.4%. This chain joins TRBV20-1 and TRBJ1-4; TCRdb's D call, TRBD1, is unchecked because there is no DNA. Sequenced material: blood. The TCR comes from a human donor with ulcerative colitis or Crohn's disease, or a healthy co-twin of an affected twin (not recorded which). CDR3 residues: CSASSRGRGADEKLFF.